This T cell receptor (beta chain) was sequenced in a study of blood T cell repertoires in COVID-19. Study information: Spain, Italy and the United States supplied samples that represented acute and convalescent COVID-19. T cells, B-cell-depleted T cells, or PBMCs provided the cDNA or gDNA that served as material.

Germline V CDR1 and CDR2: LGHDT, YNNKEL (reference sequence). Trimming at V came to 0 bases and at J to 3 bases, leaving 16 bases not matched to a gene. The CDR3 consists of 20 residues. Enrollment of patients from Seattle took place during active infection, with longitudinal follow-up. Authors' methods: Amplification from reference gene primers served as the basis for estimated nucleated cell counts. The table came from immunoSEQ multiplex PCR; TCRdb's copy has only in-frame clones and leaves some out. The D gene and trimming were derived from the DNA, and the V and J assignments and clone size from that table. The sample lists fewer than 350,000 clones; 86% were seen once.

The clonotype comes from a woman aged 25 to 39 with COVID-19, enrolled during active disease. The specimen sequenced was peripheral blood. This chain links TRBV3-1 (or the pseudogene TRBV3-2) with TRBJ2-5, with 10 bases identical to TRBD1. CDR3 sequence reads: CASSQEGLTGDRGFEETQYF. The CDR3 DNA reads as TGTGCCAGCAGCCAAGAAGGGTTAACCGGGGACAGGGGTTTCGAAGAGACCCAGTACTTC.